Here is one T cell receptor (beta chain) with its context. The data derive from a study of blood T cell repertoires in COVID-19. Study information: Whether acute or convalescent, the COVID-19 samples came from the United States, Italy and Spain. Sample material is recorded as cDNA or gDNA derived from T cells, B-cell-depleted T cells, or PBMCs.

CDR1 SQVTM and CDR2 ANQGSEA come from the germline V gene. Trimming took 2 bases from V and 6 from J, leaving 13 bases between them. The CDR3 has 13 amino acids. Original methodology: Nucleated cell number was recorded as an estimate derived from reference gene primer amplification. TCRdb's copy holds only in-frame clones and misses some; the assay was immunoSEQ multiplex PCR. V, J and clone size reflect that table, while D and trimming were determined from the DNA. Of 250,000 to 350,000 clones in the sample, approximately 86% were seen once. The sequenced material came from peripheral blood. The source is a woman aged 45-59 years who had recovered from COVID-19. The chain joins TRBV29-1 to TRBJ1-1; no firm D call. For the CDR3, the DNA is TGCAGCGTTGAATCGGGGAGTAGGGCTGAAGCTTTCTTT. Its translation is CSVESGSRAEAFF.